This passage covers 30 T cell receptor beta chains from one sample sequenced in a study of blood T cells in healthy people across ages. With a J-beta primer mix and a sample-barcoded 5' primer, a second PCR ran 7 to 11 cycles. TCRdb re-analysed the 5' RACE reads in MiXCR, keeping a single row per CDR3 protein. The table records approximately 1,000,000 distinct CDR3 sequences, around two fifths of them present only once. The specimen was blood. These receptors were obtained from a man aged 18 to 30 in good health.

This clonotype has just a few counts. J is TRBJ2-5 and V is TRBV29-1; D remains unclear. The tail of the sequence fits TRBJ2-7 better, so the J call may be wrong. CDR3 length: 11 amino acids. Germline CDR1 SQVTM, CDR2 ANQGSEA. This CDR3 is CSVEDATEQYF. The CDR3, as DNA: TGCAGCGTTGAAGATGCGACCGAGCAGTACTTC.

The table lists this clonotype with a few counts. The V and J genes are TRBV7-9 and TRBJ2-5; 7 positions match TRBD1. Per germline, CDR1 SEHNR and CDR2 FQNEAQ (reference sequence). This CDR3 has 14 residues. Trimming took 5 bases from V and 3 from J; bases not matched to a gene: 6. The CDR3 sequence: CASSHPGTEETQYF. The CDR3 DNA is TGTGCCAGCAGCCATCCCGGGACAGAAGAGACCCAGTACTTC.

Only one count was recorded for this clonotype. The V and J genes are TRBV19 and TRBJ2-1; unclear D gene. CDR1 and CDR2 from the germline V gene are LNHDA and SQIVND (reference sequence). V was pared by 3 bases and J by 3 bases, with 21 bases between. This CDR3 is 18 amino acids long. As DNA, the CDR3 is TGTGCCAGTAGTATGGCCCCGCGGCCAATGGGGATCTACAATGAGCAGTTCTTC. Encoded protein: CASSMAPRPMGIYNEQFF.

The chain joins TRBV29-1 to TRBJ1-1, with no clear D. The CDR3 is 16 residues long. Germline values: CDR1 SQVTM, CDR2 ANQGSEA. Trimming took off 0 bases at V and 1 base at J, with 15 bases between the two ends. The CDR3 loop reads CSVEDRQLVPNTEAFF. Written as DNA, the CDR3 is TGCAGCGTTGAAGATCGTCAGTTGGTCCCGAACACTGAAGCTTTCTTT.

This clonotype showed up many times. V gene TRBV20-1 combines with J gene TRBJ1-1, with 7 bases aligning to TRBD1. The V gene's germline CDR1 is DFQATT and CDR2 SNEGSKA (reference sequence). This CDR3 comprises 11 residues. V shed 6 bases, J shed 3 bases, and the junction held 1 base outside the gene matches. This CDR3 reads CSARGDTEAFF. The CDR3 DNA reads TGCAGTGCCAGGGGGGACACTGAAGCTTTCTTT.

The J gene is TRBJ2-1, the V gene TRBV7-3; possible D gene TRBD1, 7 bases. Trimming took 1 base from V and 8 from J, leaving 12 bases between them. The CDR3 contains 14 residues. Germline CDR1 reads SGHTA; CDR2 reads FQGTGA. The CDR3 DNA reads TGTGCCAGCAGCTTAAGCCAGGGGGGCGATGAGCAGTTCTTC. Amino acids: CASSLSQGGDEQFF.

CDR3: CASSLVVGSYTF. The CDR3 DNA is TGTGCCAGCAGCTTGGTGGTCGGGAGCTACACCTTC. The chain carries TRBV5-5 and TRBJ1-2; D is unclear. Germline-derived CDR1 and CDR2 are SGHKS and YYEKEE (reference sequence). The CDR3 spans 12 residues. Deletions cut 0 bases from V and 9 bases from J, with 9 bases between.

This clonotype has a handful of counts. The chain joins TRBV4-3 to TRBJ1-1; 7 nucleotides align to TRBD1. The germline gives CDR1 LGHNA, CDR2 YSLEER. Trimming cost V 0 bases and J 7 bases; bases outside gene matches: 5. The CDR3 consists of 14 residues. In DNA, the CDR3 is TGCGCCAGCAGCCAAGATAGGGCAGGGGGTGAAGCTTTCTTT. Amino acids: CASSQDRAGGEAFF.

This clonotype has just one count. An end of the junction differs from the germline gene, which may be a read error. The chain joins TRBV12-3 or TRBV12-4 to TRBJ1-1; D not resolved. The CDR3 extends over 13 amino acids. This chain's CDR3 is CAGSPNTNTEAFF. The CDR3 bases are TGTGCCGGCAGTCCCAACACGAACACTGAAGCTTTCTTT.

This clonotype was found a few times. The chain combines TRBV6-2 or TRBV6-3 with TRBJ1-5; 7 bases are shared with TRBD1. The CDR3 is made up of 14 amino acids. Per germline, CDR1 MNHEY and CDR2 SVGEGT. V dropped 8 bases and J dropped 4; count of bases not matched to a gene: 8. DNA of the CDR3: TGTGCCAGCGGGGCGACAGGGAATAATCAGCCCCAGCATTTT. As protein: CASGATGNNQPQHF.

This clonotype was detected a few times. The chain recombines TRBV20-1 with TRBJ2-1; D remains unclear. Germline V gene data show CDR1 as DFQATT and CDR2 as SNEGSKA (reference sequence). Trimming pared 3 bases from V and 0 bases from J, leaving 15 bases between. The CDR3 length is 16 residues. The CDR3 loop is CSASNPERSSYNEQFF. Written as DNA, the CDR3 is TGCAGTGCTAGTAATCCTGAGAGGAGCTCCTACAATGAGCAGTTCTTC.

This clonotype has just a few counts. The chain employs TRBV6-5 and TRBJ1-1; 8 positions agree with TRBD1. Unmatched junction bases numbered 2, after V lost 2 bases and J lost 6 bases. The CDR3 covers 13 residues. CDR1 and CDR2 (germline): MNHEY, SVGAGI. CDR3 coding DNA: TGTGCCAGCAGTTACCTGACAGGGGCTGAAGCTTTCTTT. Its protein is CASSYLTGAEAFF.

The J gene is TRBJ2-7, the V gene TRBV6-5; D gene unclear. The germline V gene encodes CDR1 MNHEY and CDR2 SVGAGI. CDR3 length: 13 residues. V lost 5 bases, J lost 7 bases, and 15 bases lay in between. This CDR3 is CASSSASLGEQYF. DNA for the CDR3: TGTGCCAGCAGTAGTGCCTCTTTGGGTGAGCAGTACTTC.

The table lists this clonotype with a few counts. A junction boundary mismatches the germline segment, possibly from a read error. This chain uses TRBV6-2 or TRBV6-3 with TRBJ1-2; D uncertain. The V gene's germline CDR1 is MNHEY and CDR2 SVGEGT. This CDR3 is 14 amino acids long. Here the CDR3 DNA reads TGTGCCAGCAGTGACTCCGTAGTTTTGTCGGGCTACACCTTC. Translation: CASSDSVVLSGYTF.

This clonotype was seen ten or more times. The rearrangement uses TRBV10-3 and TRBJ2-1, with D uncertain. The CDR3 is 13 amino acids. Germline V gives CDR1 ENHRY, CDR2 SYGVKD. V shed 4 bases and J shed 4 bases, with 8 bases lying between them. This CDR3 reads CAISVDSYNEQFF. The CDR3, as DNA: TGTGCCATCAGTGTTGATAGTTACAATGAGCAGTTCTTC.

This CDR3 reads CASSWDRALTGELFF. The CDR3 DNA follows: TGTGCCAGCAGTTGGGACAGGGCTTTAACCGGGGAGCTGTTTTTT. V gene TRBV7-2 combines with J gene TRBJ2-2; TRBD1 matches at 9 bases. CDR3 length: 15 residues. Germline values: CDR1 SGHTA, CDR2 FQGNSA. V was clipped by 6 bases and J by 5 bases; unmatched bases: 7.

The J gene is TRBJ2-7, the V gene TRBV5-1; tentatively, D is TRBD1 or TRBD2 (5 bases each). The V gene's germline CDR1 is SGHRS and CDR2 YFSETQ. Between the trimmed V and J ends, which lost 7 bases and 3 bases, there was a span of 17 bases. The CDR3 loop spans 14 amino acids. CDR3 loop: CASLKHGTSYEQYF. CDR3 DNA sequence: TGCGCCAGCTTAAAACATGGGACCAGCTACGAGCAGTACTTC.

The chain recombines TRBV7-2 with TRBJ2-1, with 12 nucleotides matching TRBD2. The end of the DNA fits TRBJ2-7 better, so the J call may be wrong. Looked up from germline, CDR1 is SGHTA and CDR2 is FQGNSA. The CDR3 sequence is 16 residues long. The CDR3 spells CASSFFGTSGLNEQYF. CDR3 sequence (DNA): TGTGCCAGCAGCTTTTTCGGGACTAGCGGGCTCAATGAGCAGTACTTC.

The chain employs TRBV10-3 and TRBJ2-7; 10 bases are a match to TRBD1. The V and J ends lost 6 bases and 7 bases, in that order; junction bases with no gene match: 3. Looked up from germline, CDR1 is ENHRY and CDR2 is SYGVKD. The CDR3 has 12 residues. The DNA for the CDR3 is TGTGCCATCAGGACAGGGGGCTGTGAGCAGTACTTC. As protein: CAIRTGGCEQYF.

This clonotype showed up just a few times. The V call is TRBV27, the J call TRBJ1-1, with D uncertain. The CDR3 totals 15 residues. CDR1 is MNHEY, CDR2 SMNVEV, per germline (reference sequence). Trimming shortened V by 3 bases and J by 4 bases, and 15 bases separated the two germline ends. In DNA form, the CDR3 reads TGTGCCAGCAGTTTTTCCGAAGAGGTGACCACTGAAGCTTTCTTT. Protein: CASSFSEEVTTEAFF.

The chain recombines TRBV20-1 with TRBJ1-2; D possibly corresponds to TRBD1 (5 bases). V was pared by 0 bases and J by 6 bases, with 17 bases between. Germline V gene sequence: CDR1 DFQATT, CDR2 SNEGSKA (reference sequence). This CDR3 region has 15 residues. The CDR3 sequence is CSARDLGGDYDGYTF. The CDR3 DNA reads as TGCAGTGCTAGAGATCTCGGAGGGGATTACGATGGCTACACCTTC.

This clonotype was seen only a few times. The chain recombines TRBV20-1 with TRBJ2-7; D possibly matches TRBD1 or TRBD2 (5 bases each). Germline assignment: CDR1 DFQATT and CDR2 SNEGSKA (reference sequence). The CDR3 totals 13 residues. Trimming took 3 bases from V and 2 from J, leaving 11 bases between them. The CDR3 spells CSASRGVTYEQYF. The CDR3 DNA reads as TGCAGTGCTAGTCGGGGCGTCACCTACGAGCAGTACTTC.

The chain employs TRBV20-1 and TRBJ2-1; 12 nucleotides match TRBD2. Germline V gene data show CDR1 as DFQATT and CDR2 as SNEGSKA (reference sequence). The CDR3 spans 14 residues. V gave up 6 bases and J gave up 4 bases; unmatched junction bases: 4. The CDR3 sequence is CSAWTSGAYNEQFF. The CDR3 DNA reads TGCAGTGCCTGGACTAGCGGGGCGTACAATGAGCAGTTCTTC.

The CDR3 sequence is CASSLVRGLTDTQYF. The CDR3 nucleotides are TGTGCCAGCAGCTTAGTCCGGGGACTCACAGATACGCAGTATTTT. The V gene is TRBV7-2, the J gene TRBJ2-3; maybe TRBD2 (6 bases). The CDR3 sequence is 15 residues long. Germline V gene data show CDR1 as SGHTA and CDR2 as FQGNSA. V shed 1 base and J shed 2 bases, with 10 bases lying between them.

This chain joins TRBV4-3 and TRBJ2-3, with a weak D call TRBD1 (5 bases). V was cut by 4 bases and J by 3 bases, with 11 bases left in between. The CDR3 has 14 amino acids. CDR1 is LGHNA, CDR2 YSLEER, per germline. The CDR3 here is CASSPQGATDTQYF. The CDR3 DNA is TGCGCCAGCAGCCCCCAAGGGGCTACAGATACGCAGTATTTT.

The chain combines TRBV28 with TRBJ1-1, with D uncertain. This CDR3 has 14 amino acids. Germline V gene sequence: CDR1 MDHEN, CDR2 SYDVKM. The V end was cut by 6 bases, the J end by 1 base, with 12 bases between. DNA for the CDR3: TGTGCCAGCAGGCCGGGCGAACCGAACACTGAAGCTTTCTTT. Translation gives CASRPGEPNTEAFF.

A few counts support this clonotype. This sequence joins TRBV9 and TRBJ1-2; D unresolved. The CDR3 loop spans 12 amino acids. Per germline, CDR1 SGDLS and CDR2 YYNGEE. Deletions cut 2 bases from V and 10 bases from J, with 12 bases between. This CDR3 reads CASSVGGQDYTF. CDR3 coding DNA: TGTGCCAGCAGCGTTGGTGGGCAGGACTACACCTTC.

The table lists this clonotype with a few counts. V is TRBV7-9 and J is TRBJ2-3; the match to TRBD2 covers 7 bases. The germline CDR1 and CDR2 sequences are SEHNR and FQNEAQ (reference sequence). With 8 bases clipped from V and 3 bases from J, the junction kept 8 bases outside the gene matches. The CDR3 extends over 14 amino acids. CDR3 loop: CASDGGMWTDTQYF. The CDR3 DNA sequence: TGTGCCAGCGACGGGGGGATGTGGACAGATACGCAGTATTTT.

The CDR3 DNA sequence: TGTGCCTGGAGTGTACTCTCTGCAAATGAAAAACTGTTTTTT. The encoded protein is CAWSVLSANEKLFF. V and J are TRBV30 and TRBJ1-4; D uncertain. This CDR3 comprises 14 residues. The germline gives CDR1 GTSNPN, CDR2 SVGIG (reference sequence). V lost 0 bases and J 5 bases, leaving 10 bases between the germline ends.

This clonotype was seen only a few times. This chain links TRBV13 with TRBJ2-3; D is undetermined. From germline, CDR1 is PRHDT and CDR2 FYEKMQ (reference sequence). The germline V and J ends were trimmed by 0 bases and 6 bases, with 7 bases remaining between them. The CDR3 covers 13 residues. The DNA for the CDR3 is TGTGCCAGCAGCTTAGGGTACCTGGATACGCAGTATTTT. It codes for CASSLGYLDTQYF. The entire variable domain, with the rest obtained from reference TRBV13 and TRBJ2-3, is as follows: AAGVIQSPRHLIKEKRETATLKCYPIPRHDTVYWYQQGPGQDPQFLISFYEKMQSDKGSIPDRFSAQQFSDYHSELNMSSLELGDSALYFCASSLGYLDTQYFGPGTRLTVL.